The 21 T cell receptor beta chains reported below all come from one sample, sequenced in a study of tumor and adjacent non-tumor tissue in lung cancer. The library came from three nested PCR rounds adapted from ARM-PCR protocols. TCRdb processed the multiplex PCR reads anew with MiXCR; each CDR3 protein has one entry. The data contain 70,000 to 90,000 distinct CDR3 sequences, under 70% of them singletons. This sample's RNA came from whole unsorted tissue. Distant lung tissue was collected more than 3 cm away from the tumor edge. The sample comprised distant non-tumor lung tissue. These TCRs come from a woman between 50 and 59 years old with non-small cell lung cancer.

With respect to this clonotype: This likely comes from a read error, as the CDR3 has no conserved phenylalanine or tryptophan at its end. The chain uses TRBV11-2 and TRBJ2-5; possibly TRBD1 for D (6 bases). This CDR3 contains 15 residues. CDR1 and CDR2 (germline): SGHAT, FQNNGV. This chain's CDR3 is CASSLVRQAPIAQYI. The CDR3 bases are TGCGCCAGCAGCTTAGTTCGACAGGCCCCGATCGCCCAGTACATC.

Points on this clonotype: At one end, the junction sequence differs from germline, possibly due to a read error. The chain couples TRBV6-2 or TRBV6-3 to TRBJ1-1; D is uncertain. The germline CDR1 and CDR2 sequences are MNHEY and SVGEGT. This CDR3 is 12 amino acids long. The CDR3 loop reads CATTTGNTEAFF. Written as DNA, the CDR3 is TGTGCCACCACTACGGGGAACACTGAAGCTTTTTTT.

This clonotype was observed many times. CDR3: CSVASPGLAGGGEQFF. CDR3 sequence (DNA): TGCAGCGTTGCCAGCCCGGGACTAGCGGGAGGCGGTGAGCAGTTCTTC. V is TRBV29-1 and J is TRBJ2-1; 15 positions agree with TRBD2. The CDR3 extends over 16 amino acids. Germline V gene sequence: CDR1 SQVTM, CDR2 ANQGSEA. The ends lost 4 bases at V and 9 bases at J; junction bases unmatched: 10.

In its sample, this clonotype was seen a few times. The V gene is TRBV7-8, the J gene TRBJ2-5; D remains ambiguous. The germline CDR1 and CDR2 sequences are SGHVS and FQNEAQ. The CDR3 totals 13 residues. V dropped 3 bases and J dropped 5 bases, with 10 bases sitting between them. Here the CDR3 reads CASSFSSMETQYF. For the CDR3, the DNA is TGTGCCAGCAGCTTTTCTAGTATGGAGACCCAGTACTTC. The variable domain in full, with the rest retrieved from reference TRBV7-8 and TRBJ2-5, is GAGVSQSPRYKVAKRGQDVALRCDPISGHVSLFWYQQALGQGPEFLTYFQNEAQLDKSGLPSDRFFAERPEGSVSTLKIQRTQQEDSAVYLCASSFSSMETQYFGPGTRLLVL.

Concerning this clonotype: One end of the junction does not line up with germline, which may come from a read error. The V gene is TRBV11-2, the J gene TRBJ2-1, with D possibly matching TRBD2 (5 bases). Per germline, CDR1 SGHAT and CDR2 FQNNGV. The CDR3 runs to 14 residues. CDR3 DNA sequence: TGTGCCAGCAGCTTCCTAGCCGAATACAATGAGCAACTCTTC. Protein sequence: CASSFLAEYNEQLF.

Regarding this clonotype: No conserved phenylalanine or tryptophan is present at the end of the CDR3, so a read error is the likely explanation. The gene calls are TRBV20-1 and TRBJ2-1; 15 positions agree with TRBD2. CDR1 is DFQATT and CDR2 is SNEGSKA in the germline V gene (reference sequence). J was trimmed by 11 bases and V by 6 bases; bases with no gene match: 14. The CDR3 is 16 residues long. DNA for the CDR3: TGCAGTGCCCCGGGACTAGCGGGAGGAATGCGGGGTCAGCAGTTCTTA. Translated: CSAPGLAGGMRGQQFL.

As concerns this clonotype: A read error is possible here, since a much larger clone lies one base away. The J gene is TRBJ2-7, the V gene TRBV7-8; D not certain. CDR1 is SGHVS and CDR2 is FQNEAQ in the germline V gene. Trimming stripped 1 base from V and 5 bases from J, with 6 bases between. The CDR3 has 12 residues. The CDR3 protein is CASSLGFNEQYF. The CDR3 DNA reads TGTGCCAGCAGCTTAGGTTTCAACGAGCAGTACTTC.

Many counts were recorded for this clonotype. This chain connects TRBV9 to TRBJ2-1; TRBD1 is a possible D gene (6 bases). CDR1 SGDLS and CDR2 YYNGEE come from the germline V gene. The CDR3 is made up of 14 amino acids. V shed 3 bases and J shed 10 bases, with 17 bases lying between them. The CDR3 loop reads CASSGGGKLGEQFF. CDR3 nucleotide sequence: TGTGCCAGCAGCGGAGGGGGTAAATTGGGGGAGCAGTTCTTC.

This clonotype came up many times. The chain links TRBV20-1 to TRBJ2-5; D ambiguous. CDR3 length equals 17 residues. Germline V gene sequence: CDR1 DFQATT, CDR2 SNEGSKA (reference sequence). Trimming pared 0 bases from V and 1 base from J, leaving 18 bases between. CDR3: CSARDLSTKTVQETQYF. The CDR3 nucleotides read TGCAGTGCTAGAGATTTAAGCACTAAGACGGTCCAAGAGACCCAGTACTTC.

In this sample, this clonotype turned up many times. The rearrangement joins TRBV29-1 to TRBJ1-1, with a tentative D call TRBD1 (5 bases). The length of the CDR3 is 12 residues. Germline CDR1 SQVTM, CDR2 ANQGSEA. V was shortened by 5 bases and J by 6 bases, with 13 bases between the two germline ends. For the CDR3, the DNA is TGCAGCGTTAGAGGGGTCGGGGCTGAAGCTTTCTTT. Translating gives CSVRGVGAEAFF.

This clonotype has just a few counts. The junction departs from the called germline gene at one end, perhaps through a read error. This chain links TRBV5-1 with TRBJ2-1, with D unresolved. The CDR3 totals 11 residues. Germline V lookup: CDR1 SGHRS, CDR2 YFSETQ. The CDR3, as DNA: TGCGCCAGTAGCTTGGATATTGAGCAGTTCTTC. This gives the protein CASSLDIEQFF.

The V and J genes are TRBV6-1 and TRBJ1-5; a possible D gene is TRBD1 (6 bases). CDR3 length: 19 amino acids. V was shortened by 10 bases and J by 0 bases, with 28 bases between the two germline ends. Per germline, CDR1 MNHNS and CDR2 SASEGT. The CDR3 DNA reads TGTGCCACCAAGTCGACGACAGGTTCCCTTGGGGCTAGCAATCAGCCCCAGCATTTT. Its translation: CATKSTTGSLGASNQPQHF.

In the case of this clonotype: The junction differs from germline at one of its ends, possibly a read error. This chain joins TRBV20-1 and TRBJ2-7; 7 bases map to TRBD2. CDR1 is DFQATT, CDR2 SNEGSKA, per germline (reference sequence). The CDR3 runs to 13 residues. The CDR3 region has the DNA TGCAATGCTACTAGCGTCCACTCCTACGAGCAGAACTTC. Translation: CNATSVHSYEQNF.

This clonotype was found many times. The chain joins TRBV20-1 to TRBJ2-7; the match to TRBD2 covers 12 bases. Germline V lookup: CDR1 DFQATT, CDR2 SNEGSKA (reference sequence). The CDR3 contains 15 residues. With 2 bases clipped from V and 3 bases from J, the junction kept 5 bases outside the gene matches. This CDR3 is CSARLVTSGSYEQYF. CDR3 nucleotides: TGCAGTGCTAGATTGGTGACTAGCGGGAGCTACGAGCAGTACTTC.

Notes on this clonotype: A much more abundant neighbour one base away suggests this may be a read error. The CDR3 sequence is CSARLPGRVYNKQFF. As DNA, the CDR3 is TGCAGTGCTAGACTTCCGGGGAGGGTTTACAATAAGCAGTTCTTC. This chain connects TRBV20-1 to TRBJ2-1; 7 bases fit TRBD2. This CDR3 spans 15 amino acids. Germline values: CDR1 DFQATT, CDR2 SNEGSKA (reference sequence).

The sample holds one count of this clonotype. This chain links TRBV20-1 with TRBJ1-2, with D unresolved. This CDR3 has 13 amino acids. Trimming left V 4 bases short and J 6 bases short, with 15 bases between. Germline values: CDR1 DFQATT, CDR2 SNEGSKA (reference sequence). CDR3 region: CSATPMWAHGYTF. CDR3 DNA: TGCAGTGCTACCCCCATGTGGGCACATGGCTACACCTTC.

V gene TRBV4-1 combines with J gene TRBJ2-7, with D maybe TRBD1 (5 bases). V lost 0 bases, J lost 10 bases, and 22 bases lay in between. The CDR3 is made up of 16 amino acids. The germline V gene encodes CDR1 MGHRA and CDR2 YSYEKL. As DNA, the CDR3 is TGCGCCAGCAGCCAAGAGGTCAGGGTAAGTTCCTGCGATCAGTACTTC. This sequence encodes CASSQEVRVSSCDQYF.

The CDR3 coding sequence is TGCAGCGTGGTGTGGGGACGCATGGATGAGCAGTACTTC. The encoded protein is CSVVWGRMDEQYF. The chain combines TRBV29-1 with TRBJ2-1, with D perhaps assigned TRBD1 or TRBD2 (5 bases each). TRBJ2-7 matches the DNA end more closely, so the J call is doubtful. The CDR3 has 13 amino acids. Germline V CDR1 and CDR2: SQVTM, ANQGSEA.

About this clonotype itself: An end of the junction differs from the germline gene, which may be a read error. The V gene is TRBV28, the J gene TRBJ1-2, with unresolved D. Germline V CDR1 and CDR2: MDHEN, SYDVKM. The CDR3 spans 15 residues. In DNA form, the CDR3 reads TGTGCCAGCCGTACCCCAGTCATCTCAGACTATGGCTACACATTC. Protein product: CASRTPVISDYGYTF.

Comment on this clonotype: The junction differs from germline at one of its ends, possibly a read error. The chain carries TRBV11-2 and TRBJ2-1; 11 positions match TRBD2. This CDR3 has 15 amino acids. Germline lookup yields CDR1 SGHAT and CDR2 FQNNGV. The CDR3 spells CVSAAGLAVYNEQFF. CDR3 nucleotide sequence: TGTGTCAGCGCCGCGGGACTAGCGGTCTACAATGAGCAGTTCTTC.

V gene TRBV5-6 combines with J gene TRBJ1-6; D is possibly TRBD1 (6 bases). This CDR3 is 16 amino acids long. Between the trimmed V and J ends, which lost 6 bases and 3 bases, there was a span of 16 bases. The germline CDR1 and CDR2 sequences are SGHDT and YYEEEE. CDR3 DNA: TGTGCCAGCAACCTGTTTCAGGGGAGCTATAATTCACCCCTCCACTTT. This sequence encodes CASNLFQGSYNSPLHF.